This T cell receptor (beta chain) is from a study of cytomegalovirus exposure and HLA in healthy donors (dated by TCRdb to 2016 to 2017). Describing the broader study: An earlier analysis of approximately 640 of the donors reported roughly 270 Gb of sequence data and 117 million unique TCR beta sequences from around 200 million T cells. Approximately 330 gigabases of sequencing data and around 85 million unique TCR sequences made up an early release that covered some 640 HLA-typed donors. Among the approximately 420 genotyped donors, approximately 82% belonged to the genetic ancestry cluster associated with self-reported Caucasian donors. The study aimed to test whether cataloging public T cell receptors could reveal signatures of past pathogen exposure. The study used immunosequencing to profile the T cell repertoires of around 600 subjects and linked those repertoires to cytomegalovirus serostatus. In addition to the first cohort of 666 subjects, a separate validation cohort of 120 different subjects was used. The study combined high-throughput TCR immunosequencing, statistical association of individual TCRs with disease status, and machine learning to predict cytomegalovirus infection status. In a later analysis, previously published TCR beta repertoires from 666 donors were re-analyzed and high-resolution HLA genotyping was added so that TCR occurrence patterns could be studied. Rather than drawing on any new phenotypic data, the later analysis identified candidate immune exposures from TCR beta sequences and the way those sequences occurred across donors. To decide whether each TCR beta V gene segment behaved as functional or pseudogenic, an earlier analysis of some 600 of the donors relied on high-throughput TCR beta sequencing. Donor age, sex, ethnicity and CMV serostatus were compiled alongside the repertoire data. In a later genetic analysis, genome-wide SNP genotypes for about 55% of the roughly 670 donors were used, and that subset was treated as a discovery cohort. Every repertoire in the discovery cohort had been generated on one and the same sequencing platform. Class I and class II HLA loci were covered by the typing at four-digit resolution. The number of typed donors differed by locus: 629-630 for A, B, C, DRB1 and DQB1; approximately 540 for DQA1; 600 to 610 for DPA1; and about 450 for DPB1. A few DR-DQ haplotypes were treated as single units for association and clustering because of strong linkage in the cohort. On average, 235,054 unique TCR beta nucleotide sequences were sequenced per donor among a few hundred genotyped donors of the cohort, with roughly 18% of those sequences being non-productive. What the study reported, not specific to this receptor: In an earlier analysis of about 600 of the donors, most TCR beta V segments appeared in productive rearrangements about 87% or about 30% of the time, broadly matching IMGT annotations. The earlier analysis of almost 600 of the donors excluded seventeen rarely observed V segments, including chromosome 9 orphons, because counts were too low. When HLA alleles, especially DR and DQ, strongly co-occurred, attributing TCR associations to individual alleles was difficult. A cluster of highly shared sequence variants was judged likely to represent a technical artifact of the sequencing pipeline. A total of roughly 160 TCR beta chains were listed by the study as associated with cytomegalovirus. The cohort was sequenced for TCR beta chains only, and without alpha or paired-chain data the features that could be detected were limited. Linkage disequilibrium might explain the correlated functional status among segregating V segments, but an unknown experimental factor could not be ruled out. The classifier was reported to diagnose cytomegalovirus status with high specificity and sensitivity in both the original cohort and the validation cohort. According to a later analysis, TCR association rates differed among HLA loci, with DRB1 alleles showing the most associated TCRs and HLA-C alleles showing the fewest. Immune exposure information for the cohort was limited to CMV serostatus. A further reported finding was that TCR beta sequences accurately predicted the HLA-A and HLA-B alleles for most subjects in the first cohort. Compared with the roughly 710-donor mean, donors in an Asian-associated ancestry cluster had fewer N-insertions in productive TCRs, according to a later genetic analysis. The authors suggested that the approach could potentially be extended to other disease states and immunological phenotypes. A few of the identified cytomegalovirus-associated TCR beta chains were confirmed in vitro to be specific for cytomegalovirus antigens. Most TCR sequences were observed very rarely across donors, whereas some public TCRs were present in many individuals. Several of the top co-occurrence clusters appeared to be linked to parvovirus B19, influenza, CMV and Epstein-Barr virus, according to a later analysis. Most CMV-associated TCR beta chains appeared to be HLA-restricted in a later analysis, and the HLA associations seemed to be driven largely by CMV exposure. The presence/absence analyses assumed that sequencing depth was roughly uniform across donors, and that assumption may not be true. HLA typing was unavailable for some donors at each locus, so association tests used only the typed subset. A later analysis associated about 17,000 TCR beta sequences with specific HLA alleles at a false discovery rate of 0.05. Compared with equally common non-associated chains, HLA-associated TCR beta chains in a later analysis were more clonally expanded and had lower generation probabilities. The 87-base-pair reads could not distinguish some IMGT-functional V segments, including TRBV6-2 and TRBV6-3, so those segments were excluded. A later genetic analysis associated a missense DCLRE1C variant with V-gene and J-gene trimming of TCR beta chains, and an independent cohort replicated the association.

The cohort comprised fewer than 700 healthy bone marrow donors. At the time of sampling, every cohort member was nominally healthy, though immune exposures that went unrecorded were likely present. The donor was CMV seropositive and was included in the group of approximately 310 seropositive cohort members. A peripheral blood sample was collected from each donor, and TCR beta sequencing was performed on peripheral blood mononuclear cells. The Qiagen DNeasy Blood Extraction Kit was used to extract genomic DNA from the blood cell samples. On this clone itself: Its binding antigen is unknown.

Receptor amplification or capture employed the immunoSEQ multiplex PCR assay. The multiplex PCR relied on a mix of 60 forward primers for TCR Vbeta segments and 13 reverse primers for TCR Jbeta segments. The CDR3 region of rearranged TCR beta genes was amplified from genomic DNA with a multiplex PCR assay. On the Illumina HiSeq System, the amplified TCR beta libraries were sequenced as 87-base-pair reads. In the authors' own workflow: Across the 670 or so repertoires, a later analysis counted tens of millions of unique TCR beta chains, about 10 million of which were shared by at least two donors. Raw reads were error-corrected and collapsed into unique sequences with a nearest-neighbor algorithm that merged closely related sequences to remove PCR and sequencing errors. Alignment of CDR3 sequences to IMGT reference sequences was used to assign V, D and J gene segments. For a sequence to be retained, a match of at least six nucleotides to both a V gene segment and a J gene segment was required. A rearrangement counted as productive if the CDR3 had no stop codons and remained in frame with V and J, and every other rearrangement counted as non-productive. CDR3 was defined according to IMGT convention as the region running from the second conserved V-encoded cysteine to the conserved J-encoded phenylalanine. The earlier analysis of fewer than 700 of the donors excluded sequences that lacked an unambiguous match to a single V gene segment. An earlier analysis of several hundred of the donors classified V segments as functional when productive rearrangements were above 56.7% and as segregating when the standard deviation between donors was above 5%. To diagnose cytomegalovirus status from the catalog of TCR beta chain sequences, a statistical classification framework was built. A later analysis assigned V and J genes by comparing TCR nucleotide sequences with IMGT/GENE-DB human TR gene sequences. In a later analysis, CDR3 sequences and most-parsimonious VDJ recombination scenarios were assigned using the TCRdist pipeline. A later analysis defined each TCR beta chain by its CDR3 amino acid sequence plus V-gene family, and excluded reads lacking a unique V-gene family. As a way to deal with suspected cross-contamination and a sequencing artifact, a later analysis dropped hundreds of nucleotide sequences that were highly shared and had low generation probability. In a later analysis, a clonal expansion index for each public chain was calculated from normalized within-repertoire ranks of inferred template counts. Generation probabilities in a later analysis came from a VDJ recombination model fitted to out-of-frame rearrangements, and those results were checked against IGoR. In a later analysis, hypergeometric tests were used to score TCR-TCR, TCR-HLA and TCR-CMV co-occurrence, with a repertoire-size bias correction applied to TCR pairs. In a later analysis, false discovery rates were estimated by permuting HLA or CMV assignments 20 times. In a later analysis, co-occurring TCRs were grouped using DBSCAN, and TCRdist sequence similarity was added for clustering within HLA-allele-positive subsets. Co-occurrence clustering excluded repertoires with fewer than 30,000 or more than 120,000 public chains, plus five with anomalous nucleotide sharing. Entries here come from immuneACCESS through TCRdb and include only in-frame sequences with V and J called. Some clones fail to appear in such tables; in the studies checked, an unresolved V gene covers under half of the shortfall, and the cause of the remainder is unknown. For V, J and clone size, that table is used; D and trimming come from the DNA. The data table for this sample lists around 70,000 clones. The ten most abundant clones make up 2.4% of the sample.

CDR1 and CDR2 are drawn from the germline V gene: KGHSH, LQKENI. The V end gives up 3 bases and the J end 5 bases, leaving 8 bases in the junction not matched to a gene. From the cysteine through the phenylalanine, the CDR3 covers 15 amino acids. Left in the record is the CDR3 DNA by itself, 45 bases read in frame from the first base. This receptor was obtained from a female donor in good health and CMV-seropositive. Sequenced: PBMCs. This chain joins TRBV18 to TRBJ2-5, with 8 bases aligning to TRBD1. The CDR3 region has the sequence CASSPSRTGRETQYF. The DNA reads TGTGCCAGCTCACCCAGTAGGACAGGGCGGGAGACCCAGTACTTC. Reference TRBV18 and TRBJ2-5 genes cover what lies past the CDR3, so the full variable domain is NAGVMQNPRHLVRRRGQEARLRCSPMKGHSHVYWYRQLPEEGLKFMVYLQKENIIDESGMPKERFSAEFPKEGPSILRIQQVVRGDSAAYFCASSPSRTGRETQYFGPGTRLLVL.